Presented here are 9 T cell receptor beta chains from one specimen sequenced in a study of T cells in Graves' hyperthyroidism and ophthalmopathy. The source material, RNA transcripts, was used to amplify TCR beta CDR3 regions. RT-PCR in the first round (using the HTBI primer set) targeted the TCR CDR3. MiXCR, applied by TCRdb to the multiplex PCR reads, yields one record per CDR3 protein. Altogether about 770,000 distinct CDR3 sequences are present, 18% being singletons, with the ten largest covering roughly 17%. Sequencing was carried out using blood. All receptors come from a woman in her forties or fifties with Graves' hyperthyroidism that later progressed to Graves' ophthalmopathy.

The rearrangement links TRBV20-1 to TRBJ2-1; D not certain. V shed 1 base and J shed 2 bases, with 15 bases lying between them. Germline CDR1 and CDR2: DFQATT and SNEGSKA (reference sequence). This CDR3 is 16 amino acids long. CDR3 sequence: CSARGVGVFPYNEQFF. As DNA, the CDR3 is TGCAGTGCTAGAGGGGTCGGCGTTTTCCCCTACAATGAGCAGTTCTTC.

Only a few counts were recorded for this clonotype. CDR3 in DNA: TGTGCCAGCAGCTTAGCCTTGGGGGGTTTCTACAATGAGCAGTTCTTC. As protein: CASSLALGGFYNEQFF. The chain has TRBV7-6 and TRBJ2-1; D is possibly TRBD2 (6 bases). Trimming shortened V by 0 bases and J by 3 bases, and 12 bases separated the two germline ends. Germline V gene data show CDR1 as SGHVS and CDR2 as FNYEAQ. CDR3 length equals 16 residues.

This clonotype was detected only a few times. V gene TRBV20-1 combines with J gene TRBJ1-6; D unresolved. V was cut by 1 base and J by 4 bases, with 17 bases left in between. The CDR3 has 17 residues. Per the germline V gene, CDR1 is DFQATT and CDR2 is SNEGSKA (reference sequence). CDR3 sequence: CSARVMHGGPYNSPLHF. Here the CDR3 DNA reads TGCAGTGCTAGAGTAATGCATGGCGGCCCGTATAATTCACCCCTCCACTTT.

In this sample, this clonotype turned up many times. The V gene is TRBV11-3, the J gene TRBJ2-2; D is unclear. The CDR3 loop spans 13 amino acids. Germline V gives CDR1 SGHNT, CDR2 YENEEA. Trimming took 5 bases from V and 7 from J, leaving 11 bases between them. CDR3 bases: TGTGCCAGCAGCCCCGCCCGGGTCGGGGAGCTGTTTTTT. Its protein is CASSPARVGELFF. The whole variable domain, remainder taken from reference TRBV11-3 and TRBJ2-2, is EAGVVQSPRYKIIEKKQPVAFWCNPISGHNTLYWYLQNLGQGPELLIRYENEEAVDDSQLPKDRFSAERLKGVDSTLKIQPAELGDSAVYLCASSPARVGELFFGEGSRLTVL.

V and J are TRBV3-1 and TRBJ2-2; 8 bases agree with TRBD2. Germline V lookup: CDR1 LGHDT, CDR2 YNNKEL (reference sequence). With V trimmed by 0 bases and J by 0 bases, 9 bases remained unmatched. The length of the CDR3 is 19 residues. CDR3 nucleotides: TGTGCCAGCAGCCAAGATTTAACGGGGGGGCGTCCGAACACCGGGGAGCTGTTTTTT. Amino acids: CASSQDLTGGRPNTGELFF.

The V call is TRBV7-9, the J call TRBJ1-2; possible D gene TRBD1, 5 bases. The CDR3 extends over 15 amino acids. In germline, CDR1 is SEHNR, CDR2 FQNEAQ (reference sequence). V lost 2 bases and J lost 2, with 12 bases in between. CDR3 DNA sequence: TGTGCCAGCAGCTTATTAAGTGGGGGGAACTATGGCTACACCTTC. Its translation: CASSLLSGGNYGYTF. Full variable domain (remainder filled in from reference TRBV7-9 and TRBJ1-2): DTGVSQNPRHKITKRGQNVTFRCDPISEHNRLYWYRQTLGQGPEFLTYFQNEAQLEKSRLLSDRFSAERPKGSFSTLEIQRTEQGDSAMYLCASSLLSGGNYGYTFGSGTRLTVV.

The V gene is TRBV2, the J gene TRBJ1-2; tentative D call: TRBD1 (6 bases). The CDR3 is made up of 13 amino acids. The germline CDR1 and CDR2 sequences are SNHLY and FYNNEI. Trimming stripped 6 bases from V and 8 bases from J, with 16 bases between. CDR3 sequence: CASRAGAFRGYTF. In nucleotides, the CDR3 is TGTGCCAGCAGAGCGGGGGCTTTCCGGGGCTACACCTTC. The full variable domain, completed using reference TRBV2 and TRBJ1-2, is EPEVTQTPSHQVTQMGQEVILRCVPISNHLYFYWYRQILGQKVEFLVSFYNNEISEKSEIFDDQFSVERPDGSNFTLKIRSTKLEDSAMYFCASRAGAFRGYTFGSGTRLTVV.

The chain joins TRBV19 to TRBJ1-1, with D unclear. The CDR3 covers 16 residues. Germline-derived CDR1 and CDR2 are LNHDA and SQIVND (reference sequence). Trimming removed 1 base at V and 1 base at J, with 13 bases between. CDR3 region: CASSIGPWAPNTEAFF. CDR3 nucleotide sequence: TGTGCCAGTAGTATAGGGCCATGGGCCCCGAACACTGAAGCTTTCTTT.

This chain links TRBV27 with TRBJ2-2; D is undetermined. The CDR3 contains 12 residues. The germline CDR1 and CDR2 sequences are MNHEY and SMNVEV (reference sequence). Trimming cost V 5 bases and J 7 bases, with 8 bases left between them. The CDR3 nucleotides read TGTGCCAGCAGTCCGGAACACGGGGAGCTGTTTTTT. It translates to CASSPEHGELFF.